Shown below are 26 T cell receptor beta chains from a single sample sequenced in a study of response to subunit inactivated influenza vaccine. MiXCR, run by TCRdb on the RT-PCR reads, gives a single entry per CDR3 protein. The data contain 400,000 to 650,000 distinct CDR3 sequences, roughly 7.6% of them singletons. This material consisted of PBMCs from blood, taken less than 30 months after vaccination. These receptors all stem from a man between 50 and 70 years old who received an inactivated influenza vaccine.

J is TRBJ1-6 and V is TRBV20-1; tentatively, D is TRBD1 (5 bases). The CDR3 is 12 residues long. Trimming removed 6 bases at V and 6 bases at J, with 9 bases between. Germline CDR1 is DFQATT and CDR2 is SNEGSKA (reference sequence). In DNA form, the CDR3 reads TGCAGTGCGTCAGGGAGTAATTCACCCCTCCACTTT. Translation gives CSASGSNSPLHF.

This CDR3 is CATSSHREFGELFF. The CDR3 DNA reads TGTGCCACCAGCAGCCACAGGGAATTCGGGGAGCTGTTTTTT. V usage is TRBV15 and J usage is TRBJ2-2; weak D call: TRBD1 (6 bases). The CDR3 has 14 amino acids. V was shortened by 3 bases and J by 7 bases, with 12 bases between the two germline ends. CDR1 LNHNV and CDR2 YYDKDF come from the germline V gene (reference sequence).

Ten or more counts support this clonotype. This chain links TRBV4-1 with TRBJ1-1; 8 nucleotides match TRBD1. There are 15 residues in the CDR3. Germline CDR1 is MGHRA and CDR2 is YSYEKL. V was pared by 3 bases and J by 3 bases, with 6 bases of the junction left unmatched. In nucleotides, the CDR3 is TGCGCCAGCAGCCAGAACTACAGGGGGGACACTGAAGCTTTCTTT. Its protein product is CASSQNYRGDTEAFF.

This clonotype was observed at least ten times. The chain is built from TRBV24-1 and TRBJ2-2; D uncertain. The germline V gene has CDR1 KGHDR and CDR2 SFDVKD. Trimming removed 7 bases at V and 0 bases at J, with 8 bases between. The CDR3 runs to 14 residues. The CDR3 sequence: CATSPITNTGELFF. The CDR3 DNA sequence: TGTGCCACCAGCCCCATCACGAACACCGGGGAGCTGTTTTTT.

This clonotype was counted a few times. This sequence joins TRBV2 and TRBJ2-2, with D maybe TRBD1 (7 bases). This CDR3 comprises 13 residues. The V end was cut by 7 bases, the J end by 4 bases, with 10 bases between. CDR1 and CDR2 from the germline V gene are SNHLY and FYNNEI. CDR3 sequence (DNA): TGTGCCAGCAAGCAGGGGGGCACCGGGGAGCTGTTTTTT. This sequence encodes CASKQGGTGELFF.

The J gene is TRBJ1-2, the V gene TRBV4-3; D might be TRBD1 (6 bases). With 4 bases removed from V and 7 bases from J, the gap between germline ends came to 13 bases. Per the germline V gene, CDR1 is LGHNA and CDR2 is YSLEER. The CDR3 length is 13 residues. Here the CDR3 reads CASSLTGLGGYTF. The DNA for the CDR3 is TGCGCCAGCAGCCTGACAGGATTGGGTGGCTACACCTTC.

At least ten counts were recorded for this clonotype. The rearrangement joins TRBV18 to TRBJ2-1, with 8 bases matching TRBD1. The length of the CDR3 is 15 residues. CDR1 KGHSH and CDR2 LQKENI come from the germline V gene. V lost 0 bases and J lost 7; bases outside the gene matches: 5. The CDR3: CASSPPQGARNEQFF. CDR3 bases: TGTGCCAGCTCACCACCCCAGGGGGCGAGGAATGAGCAGTTCTTC.

This chain links TRBV29-1 with TRBJ1-1, with D unresolved. The CDR3 runs 16 residues. The V gene's germline CDR1 is SQVTM and CDR2 ANQGSEA. V was pared by 3 bases and J by 1 base, with 18 bases between. DNA of the CDR3: TGCAGCGTTGAGCCATTCCGAGACATATGGAACACTGAAGCTTTCTTT. Translation: CSVEPFRDIWNTEAFF.

This clonotype was counted between two and nine times. The CDR3 reads CASSRTSGSETQYF. In DNA, the CDR3 is TGTGCCAGCAGCCGGACTAGCGGGAGTGAGACCCAGTACTTC. The chain carries TRBV7-9 and TRBJ2-5, with 13 nucleotides matching TRBD2. From germline, CDR1 is SEHNR and CDR2 FQNEAQ (reference sequence). The CDR3 is 14 amino acids. J gave up 5 bases and V 5 bases, and 2 bases lay outside the gene matches.

This clonotype was observed a few times. The chain joins TRBV15 to TRBJ2-1; D might be TRBD1 (6 bases). The germline V and J ends were trimmed by 0 bases and 3 bases, with 12 bases remaining between them. The V gene's germline CDR1 is LNHNV and CDR2 YYDKDF (reference sequence). The CDR3 is made up of 16 amino acids. CDR3 in DNA: TGTGCCACCAGCAGAGATCAGGGGTCCCACTACAATGAGCAGTTCTTC. It yields the protein CATSRDQGSHYNEQFF.

This clonotype was counted a few times. V is TRBV10-1 and J is TRBJ2-1, with D possibly being TRBD1 (6 bases). This CDR3 contains 15 residues. Trimming pared 3 bases from V and 0 bases from J, leaving 9 bases between. CDR1 WNHNN and CDR2 SYGVQD come from the germline V gene (reference sequence). The CDR3: CASSDWTDSYNEQFF. The CDR3 DNA sequence: TGCGCCAGCAGTGACTGGACAGACTCCTACAATGAGCAGTTCTTC.

The rearrangement uses TRBV20-1 and TRBJ2-7; no firm D call. The V gene lost 3 bases and the J gene lost 2 bases, with 14 bases spanning the gap. CDR1 and CDR2 (germline): DFQATT, SNEGSKA (reference sequence). The CDR3 consists of 14 residues. CDR3 region: CSASDSAPPYEQYF. In DNA form, the CDR3 reads TGCAGTGCTAGTGATTCAGCGCCGCCCTACGAGCAGTACTTC.

This clonotype was detected many times. The V and J genes are TRBV24-1 and TRBJ2-3; possible D gene TRBD1, 5 bases. Germline assignment: CDR1 KGHDR and CDR2 SFDVKD. Trimming took off 3 bases at V and 4 bases at J, with 10 bases between the two ends. The CDR3 runs 14 residues. CDR3 loop: CATSDASGPDTQYF. The CDR3 DNA reads TGTGCCACCAGTGATGCTTCAGGGCCAGATACGCAGTATTTT.

This clonotype was recorded many times. The V gene is TRBV5-1, the J gene TRBJ1-3; no clear D gene. The germline gives CDR1 SGHRS, CDR2 YFSETQ. Trimming pared 4 bases from V and 0 bases from J, leaving 8 bases between. This CDR3 has 14 residues. The CDR3 sequence: CASSVDRSGNTIYF. The CDR3 region has the DNA TGCGCCAGCAGCGTTGACCGCTCTGGAAACACCATATATTTT.

This clonotype appeared many times. This chain joins TRBV10-2 and TRBJ1-1, with a possible D match to TRBD1 (6 bases). There are 13 residues in the CDR3. Trimming pared 3 bases from V and 3 bases from J, leaving 8 bases between. Germline assignment: CDR1 WSHSY and CDR2 SAAADI. The CDR3 coding sequence is TGCGCCAGCAGTGATAGGGGGGACACTGAAGCTTTCTTT. This encodes CASSDRGDTEAFF.

This clonotype was observed many times. The V call is TRBV14, the J call TRBJ2-1; a weak D match, TRBD2 (6 bases). The CDR3 totals 17 residues. CDR1 and CDR2 from the germline V gene are SGHDN and FVKESK. V was shortened by 6 bases and J by 0 bases, with 18 bases between the two germline ends. The CDR3 protein is CASRRDWRSSSYNEQFF. In DNA, the CDR3 is TGTGCCAGCAGACGGGACTGGCGTTCGAGCTCCTACAATGAGCAGTTCTTC.

This clonotype has ten or more counts. CDR3 region: CSLGRWKGRSYNSPLHF. The CDR3 DNA reads TGCAGCCTCGGGAGGTGGAAAGGGCGCTCCTATAATTCACCCCTCCACTTT. The V and J genes are TRBV29-1 and TRBJ1-6; D is unresolved. CDR1 and CDR2 (germline): SQVTM, ANQGSEA. V was pared by 8 bases and J by 0 bases, with 20 bases between. The CDR3 totals 17 residues.

This clonotype was seen many times. V and J are TRBV12-3 or TRBV12-4 and TRBJ2-1; D might be TRBD1 (6 bases). CDR3 length: 13 amino acids. Trimming left V 5 bases short and J 4 bases short, with 9 bases between. This CDR3 is CASSRTEYNEQFF. The CDR3 nucleotides read TGTGCCAGCAGTCGGACAGAGTACAATGAGCAGTTCTTC.

This clonotype was counted at least ten times. The genes are TRBV5-1 and TRBJ2-3; the match to TRBD2 covers 8 bases. There are 16 residues in the CDR3. The germline V gene has CDR1 SGHRS and CDR2 YFSETQ. The junction had 8 bases not matched to a gene; V was cut back by 4 bases and J by 1 base. DNA of the CDR3: TGCGCCAGCAGCCCGATTAGCGGGGTTCGCACAGATACGCAGTATTTT. This gives the protein CASSPISGVRTDTQYF.

This clonotype was seen repeatedly, ten times or more. The chain recombines TRBV7-2 with TRBJ2-1, with D possibly being TRBD2 (5 bases). The V and J ends lost 2 bases and 10 bases respectively, with 12 bases between them. Germline V gene sequence: CDR1 SGHTA, CDR2 FQGNSA. The CDR3 length is 13 residues. This chain's CDR3 is CASSLFPGSEQFF. CDR3 sequence (DNA): TGTGCCAGCAGCTTATTCCCGGGATCGGAGCAGTTCTTC.

In its sample, this clonotype was seen a few times. The V and J genes are TRBV20-1 and TRBJ1-4; maybe TRBD1 (5 bases). The CDR3 extends over 15 amino acids. Per germline, CDR1 DFQATT and CDR2 SNEGSKA (reference sequence). V gave up 0 bases and J gave up 4 bases, with 12 bases separating them. CDR3 residues: CSARDLQADNEKLFF. The CDR3 DNA reads TGCAGTGCTAGAGACTTACAGGCGGATAATGAAAAACTGTTTTTT.

This clonotype was detected only a few times. The chain is built from TRBV6-5 and TRBJ2-1; D may be TRBD1 or TRBD2 (5 bases each). This CDR3 region has 14 residues. In germline, CDR1 is MNHEY, CDR2 SVGAGI. The germline V and J ends were trimmed by 2 bases and 4 bases, with 9 bases remaining between them. Here the CDR3 reads CASSYGGYYNEQFF. In nucleotides, the CDR3 is TGTGCCAGCAGTTACGGGGGTTATTACAATGAGCAGTTCTTC.

This clonotype was picked up many times. The rearrangement uses TRBV6-1 and TRBJ2-5; 9 bases agree with TRBD1. Per germline, CDR1 MNHNS and CDR2 SASEGT. The V and J ends lost 5 bases and 1 base, in that order; junction bases with no gene match: 5. The CDR3 covers 15 residues. The CDR3 DNA is TGTGCCAGCAGTCCGGGACAGGGTAGCCAAGAGACCCAGTACTTC. This translates into CASSPGQGSQETQYF.

This clonotype has more than one count but fewer than ten. The chain combines TRBV7-2 with TRBJ2-7; TRBD2 aligns across 11 bases. The V gene's germline CDR1 is SGHTA and CDR2 FQGNSA. The CDR3 is 15 amino acids. The junction had 4 bases not matched to a gene; V was cut back by 1 base and J by 5 bases. In DNA form, the CDR3 reads TGTGCCAGCAGCTTAGTTTCTAGCGGGGGGAACGAGCAGTACTTC. It codes for CASSLVSSGGNEQYF.

This clonotype was counted only a few times. J is TRBJ2-2 and V is TRBV6-2 or TRBV6-3; D unclear. This CDR3 comprises 15 residues. V was shortened by 3 bases and J by 0 bases, with 8 bases between the two germline ends. Germline CDR1 is MNHEY and CDR2 is SVGEGT. CDR3 coding DNA: TGTGCCAGCAGTTATTATAACTCGAACACCGGGGAGCTGTTTTTT. Protein: CASSYYNSNTGELFF.

The chain employs TRBV21-1 and TRBJ1-3. TRBV21-1 is a pseudogene locus. The CDR3 is 14 residues long. CDR3 residues: CASSKGGARNTIYF. CDR3 DNA: TGTGCCAGCAGCAAAGGAGGGGCCAGAAACACCATATATTTT.